This TCR beta chain was sequenced in a study of CD8 T cells in Susac syndrome. Study-wide points: As the study acknowledged, the number of individuals in its TCR sequencing and HLA analysis was relatively small.

An input of about 0.45 to 1 ug of RNA was subjected to reverse transcription using random hexamers. Coverage of TCR beta CDR3 amplification by immunoSEQ multiplex PCR extended to 54 Vbeta and 13 Jbeta. Each CDR3 protein gets one entry after TCRdb re-called the immunoSEQ multiplex PCR reads with MiXCR. The repertoire has around 200,000 distinct CDR3 sequences, 95% of them found once; the top ten carry just over 0.08%. In the case of this clonotype: Its antigen is unknown.

V lost 6 bases, J lost 1 base, and 15 bases lay in between. Germline CDR1 is LNHDA and CDR2 is SQIVND (reference sequence). The CDR3 runs 15 residues. Sequencing of TCR beta was carried out in blood CD8+ and CD4+ T cells. TEMRA cells were FACS-enriched, and CD8+ and CD4+ T cells were isolated negatively. The source material was CD4+ T cells from PBMCs. This sequence was found in a human donor with multiple sclerosis. This chain links TRBV19 with TRBJ1-1; D not certain. For the CDR3, the DNA is TGTGCCAGTAGACTTGCCGGGCAGAGGAACACTGAAGCTTTCTTT. Its protein is CASRLAGQRNTEAFF.